A selection of T cell receptor beta chains follows, all from one sample in a study of T cell responses to AZD1222 COVID-19 vaccine. The repertoire was sequenced with immunoSEQ multiplex PCR; TCRdb's copy has only in-frame clones and lacks some. The table includes fewer than 120,000 clones, around 90% detected once. This specimen consisted of peripheral blood, obtained 28 days after the second AZD1222 dose. The receptors were gathered from an adult who received the AZD1222 COVID-19 vaccine. The CDR3 runs from the conserved cysteine through the conserved F or W. A D gene is named only where the DNA matches it firmly. Where a row states a size, it is once, few, many or the class of an expanded clone; other rows omit it.

d_gene	v_gene	j_gene	abundance	CDR3nt	CDR3aa
TRBD1	TRBV13	TRBJ1-1	few	TGTGCCAGCAGGACCAGGGGGGGGATGAACACTGAAGCTTTCTTT	CASRTRGGMNTEAFF
.	TRBV6-6	TRBJ1-4	many	TGTGCCAGCAGTACCCACAGAGATGAAAAACTGTTTTTT	CASSTHRDEKLFF
TRBD2	TRBV5-1	TRBJ2-2	.	TGCGCCAGCAGCTCGGGACTAGCGGGAGTCAACACCGGGGAGCTGTTTTTT	CASSSGLAGVNTGELFF
.	TRBV27	TRBJ1-5	.	TGTGCCAGCAGTTTATCGTTCGGCAATCAGCCCCAGCATTTT	CASSLSFGNQPQHF
.	TRBV5-6	TRBJ2-3	once	TGTGCCAGCAGCTTGGCCAGCGGACTTAGCACAGATACGCAGTATTTT	CASSLASGLSTDTQYF
.	TRBV7-9	TRBJ1-2	.	TGTGCCAGCAGCACCCAAGGTTGGACCTACTATGGCTACACCTTC	CASSTQGWTYYGYTF
TRBD2	TRBV6-5	TRBJ2-1	.	TGTGCCAGCAGGAGCGGGGGGCACAATGAGCAGTTCTTC	CASRSGGHNEQFF
TRBD1	TRBV5-6	TRBJ1-5	once	TGTGCCAGCAGCTCAACGGGACAGTTAGGGCAGCCCCAGCATTTT	CASSSTGQLGQPQHF
TRBD1	TRBV2	TRBJ1-2	.	TGTGCCAGCAGTGAACGGGGGACAGCCTATGGCTACACCTTC	CASSERGTAYGYTF
.	TRBV3-1/TRBV3-2	TRBJ1-5	.	TGTGCCAGCAGCCAAGGGAGGGGCCTAAGCAATCAGCCCCAGCATTTT	CASSQGRGLSNQPQHF
TRBD2	TRBV18	TRBJ2-6	.	TGTGCCAGCTCCCCCGTGCGGGGGGCCTCTGGGGCCAACGTCCTGACTTTC	CASSPVRGASGANVLTF
.	TRBV4-1	TRBJ1-3	once	TGCGCCAGCAGCCAAGACAAAGGGACGTGGCGTGGAAACACCATATATTTT	CASSQDKGTWRGNTIYF
TRBD1	TRBV9	TRBJ1-4	.	TGTGCCAGCAGCTCCGAGGGGGCAAATTATGAAAAACTGTTTTTT	CASSSEGANYEKLFF
.	TRBV27	TRBJ1-2	once	TGTGCCAGCACCCTGAGGGGGGGGGCCTCCTATGGCTACACCTTC	CASTLRGGASYGYTF
TRBD1	TRBV24-1	TRBJ2-3	once	TGTGCCACCAGTGACCCGAGTACAGGGGCTAGCACAGATACGCAGTATTTT	CATSDPSTGASTDTQYF
TRBD2	TRBV11-1	TRBJ2-5	once	TGTGCCAGTTCCGGGGGGAGTGAGACCCAGTACTTC	CASSGGSETQYF
TRBD2	TRBV5-1	TRBJ2-1	.	TGCGCCAGCAGCTTGATGGCGGGGGACTACGAGCAGTTCTTC	CASSLMAGDYEQFF
.	TRBV9	TRBJ2-1	.	TGTGCCAGCAGCCCCGGGGCGAGCAATGAGCAGTTCTTC	CASSPGASNEQFF
.	TRBV7-2	TRBJ1-2	.	TGTGCCAGCAGCCAACGGACGGGCTTACCGGGCTACACCTTC	CASSQRTGLPGYTF
.	TRBV3-1/TRBV3-2	TRBJ2-2	.	TGTGCCAGCAGCCAAGTTGGCGGGCCAAACACCGGGGAGCTGTTTTTT	CASSQVGGPNTGELFF
.	TRBV9	TRBJ2-3	.	TGTGCCAGCAGCGCACGGACCAGGGCGGATACGCAGTATTTT	CASSARTRADTQYF
.	TRBV6-5	TRBJ1-6	.	TGTGCCAGCAGTTACGGTGACATGTATAATTCACCCCTCCACTTT	CASSYGDMYNSPLHF
TRBD1	TRBV7-9	TRBJ2-1	.	TGTGCCAGCAGCCGTTTAGGACAGGAACCCTACTACAATGAGCAGTTCTTC	CASSRLGQEPYYNEQFF
.	TRBV10-3	TRBJ2-3	.	TGTGCCATCAGTGGCACAGATACGCAGTATTTT	CAISGTDTQYF
.	TRBV10-3	TRBJ1-5	.	TGTGCCATCACTTCTACGAGCAATCAGCCCCAGCATTTT	CAITSTSNQPQHF
.	TRBV5-1	TRBJ1-2	.	TGCGCCAGCACCGAAGGGGCAGGACCGACTAACTATGGCTACACCTTC	CASTEGAGPTNYGYTF
.	TRBV18	TRBJ1-1	.	TGTGCCAGCTCCGATCGGGAGAAGAACACTGAAGCTTTCTTT	CASSDREKNTEAFF
TRBD2	TRBV9	TRBJ2-5	.	TGTGCCAGCAACCCCAGCGGGGGGGCCGTAGGGGAGACCCAGTACTTC	CASNPSGGAVGETQYF
TRBD1	TRBV28	TRBJ1-1	.	TGTGCCAGCAGCCGAGAGCCGGGACAGCCTGGCGCTTTCTTT	CASSREPGQPGAFF
.	TRBV18	TRBJ1-5	.	TGTGCCAGCTCACCACAGGGTAGCGAAGGAGGCAATCAGCCCCAGCATTTT	CASSPQGSEGGNQPQHF
.	TRBV21-1	TRBJ2-2	.	TGTGCCAGCAGCAAAGGTAGTAAGAACACCGGGGAGCTGTTTTTT	CASSKGSKNTGELFF
.	TRBV14	TRBJ2-3	.	TGTGCCAGTCAACGGGACTTCGATACGCAGTATTTT	CASQRDFDTQYF
.	TRBV7-9	TRBJ2-1	.	TGTGCCGGGGACCAATGGACTCCGGGGCGCAGTTATAATGAGCAGTTCTTC	CAGDQWTPGRSYNEQFF
.	TRBV19	TRBJ1-4	.	TGTGCCAGTAACCAACAGGGTGGCTACGAAAAACTGTTTTTT	CASNQQGGYEKLFF
.	TRBV5-1	TRBJ2-1	.	TGCGCCAGCAGCTTAGTAGGGGATCTGCTCTACAATGAGCAGTTCTTC	CASSLVGDLLYNEQFF
TRBD1	TRBV5-1	TRBJ1-2	.	TGCGCCAGCAGCAAGGACAGGGGACTAACTACCGGCTACACCTTC	CASSKDRGLTTGYTF
.	TRBV12-3/TRBV12-4	TRBJ2-7	.	TGTGCCAGCAGTTTACGGCAGCCCTACGAGCAGTACTTC	CASSLRQPYEQYF
TRBD1	TRBV3-1/TRBV3-2	TRBJ2-1	.	TGTGCCAGCACTAGATCCGGGACAGGGGCCACCAATGAGCAGTTCTTC	CASTRSGTGATNEQFF
.	TRBV19	TRBJ1-5	.	TGTGCCAGTACTCCCATGGAGGGAACGATGCATTTT	CASTPMEGTMHF
TRBD1	TRBV5-8	TRBJ2-3	.	TGTGCCAGCAGCTTGAACCATCAGGGGGGCACAGATACGCAGTATTTT	CASSLNHQGGTDTQYF
.	TRBV6-5	TRBJ1-3	.	TGTGCCAGCAGCTTGTCAGGCAGCTCTGGAAACACCATATATTTT	CASSLSGSSGNTIYF
.	TRBV11-1	TRBJ1-1	.	TGTGCCAGCAGCTTACCCCCGTCATTTAAAGCTTTCTTT	CASSLPPSFKAFF
.	TRBV6-5	TRBJ1-1	.	TGTGCCAGCAGTTACTCGAGATTTAACACTGAAGCTTTCTTT	CASSYSRFNTEAFF
.	TRBV11-2	TRBJ1-2	.	TGTGCCAGCAGCTTTGAGGATCATGGCTACACCTTC	CASSFEDHGYTF
TRBD1	TRBV7-2	TRBJ2-5	.	TGTGCCAGCAGCTTGTCGACAGGGCGAGGGCAAGAGACCCAGTACTTC	CASSLSTGRGQETQYF
TRBD2	TRBV5-1	TRBJ2-7	.	TGCGCCAGCAGCTCAACCGGACTAGCTGACGCCTACGAGCAGTACTTC	CASSSTGLADAYEQYF
.	TRBV12-3/TRBV12-4	TRBJ1-6	.	TGTGCCAGCAGTGGGAAAAATTCACCCCTCCACTTT	CASSGKNSPLHF
TRBD1	TRBV19	TRBJ2-7	.	TGTGCCAGTAGTGCACAGGGGACGGGCGGGGAGCAGTACTTC	CASSAQGTGGEQYF
.	TRBV27	TRBJ2-4	.	TGTGCCAGCAGTTTAGGGCAGGGGTGGAACATTCAGTACTTC	CASSLGQGWNIQYF
.	TRBV3-1/TRBV3-2	TRBJ1-1	.	TGTGCCAGCAGCCAAGCTCGGGGAATTATGAACACTGAAGCTTTCTTT	CASSQARGIMNTEAFF
.	TRBV5-4	TRBJ2-5	.	TGTGCCAGCAGCTTGGGCCAGGGAGGTTCAGAGACCCAGTACTTC	CASSLGQGGSETQYF
.	TRBV10-3	TRBJ2-7	once	TGTGCCATCGGACAGATGGGGGGTTACGAGCAGTACTTC	CAIGQMGGYEQYF
TRBD1	TRBV6-6	TRBJ1-1	.	TGTGCCAGCAGATTCCAGGGGGCTGTCTCTGAAGCTTTCTTT	CASRFQGAVSEAFF
.	TRBV30	TRBJ2-7	.	TGTGCCTGGAAGAGGGACACTAGCTCCTACGAGCAGTACTTC	CAWKRDTSSYEQYF